This TCR beta chain was sequenced during a study of shared clonotypes between healthy human individuals. For the study at large: A couple of female and three male donors aged 18 to 49 were enrolled. Points from the study as a whole: Rarefaction gave evidence that sorted-subset sequencing remained incomplete despite large depth.

Here immunoSEQ multiplex PCR was the method, and the copy in TCRdb shows in-frame clones only, minus some. The repertoire holds roughly 600,000 clones, 98% seen once, with less than 0.35% in the top ten. Terminally differentiated effector memory CD45RA+ cells were excluded by CCR7 positive selection of CD45RO-negative cells. With respect to this clone: What it binds is unknown.

The germline V and J ends were trimmed by 6 bases and 1 base, with 12 bases remaining between them. Germline assignment: CDR1 MNHEY and CDR2 SVGAGI. The CDR3 contains 14 residues. The sample was naive CD8+ T cells sorted from blood. This receptor was identified in a man aged 25 to 40 in good health. This chain links TRBV6-5 with TRBJ1-1, with D hard to call. CDR3 DNA sequence: TGTGCCAGCAGAACTGCGGCAGGGAACACTGAAGCTTTCTTT. Protein: CASRTAAGNTEAFF.